Below are 11 T cell receptor beta chains sequenced from a single sample in a study of cytomegalovirus exposure and HLA in healthy donors. Amplification used 60 Vbeta primers and 13 Jbeta primers. Method: immunoSEQ multiplex PCR; TCRdb's copy keeps in-frame clones and lacks some. Altogether roughly 140,000 clones are present, around 73% being singletons, with the ten largest covering just under 3%. The sequenced sample was PBMCs. The receptors come from a female donor in good health and CMV-seronegative.

The chain carries TRBV27 and TRBJ2-5; a possible D gene is TRBD1 (6 bases). Germline V CDR1 and CDR2: MNHEY, SMNVEV (reference sequence). Trimming shortened V by 6 bases and J by 2 bases, and 10 bases separated the two germline ends. This CDR3 is built from 13 residues. CDR3 sequence reads: CASRHQGQETQYF. The DNA for the CDR3 is TGTGCCAGCAGGCACCAGGGGCAAGAGACCCAGTACTTC.

Points on this clone: This may stem from a read error, because a much larger clone lies one nucleotide away. This chain joins TRBV7-6 and TRBJ1-1; no definite D call. Trimming cost V 5 bases and J 1 base, with 8 bases left between them. The CDR3 is 13 amino acids. CDR1 SGHVS and CDR2 FNYEAQ come from the germline V gene. CDR3 sequence: CASSQFQNTEAFF. In nucleotides, the CDR3 is TGTGCCAGCAGCCAATTCCAGAACACTGAAGCTTTCTTT.

This clone was counted only a few times. The chain is built from TRBV12-1 and TRBJ1-5; the table assigns TRBD1, which was not confirmed against the DNA. TRBV12-1 is a pseudogene. CDR3 length: 14 residues. CDR3 region: CASSTDNSNQPQHF. The CDR3 DNA reads as TGTGCCAGCAGCACGGACAATAGCAATCAGCCCCAGCATTTT.

The gene calls are TRBV7-3 and TRBJ1-1; TRBD1 might be the D (6 bases). CDR1 and CDR2 from the germline V gene are SGHTA and FQGTGA. This CDR3 contains 13 residues. V lost 4 bases and J 8 bases, leaving 14 bases between the germline ends. In DNA, the CDR3 is TGTGCCAGCAGCTATACCCCCGACAGGGAAGCTTTCTTT. Translation: CASSYTPDREAFF. Full variable domain (remainder filled in from reference TRBV7-3 and TRBJ1-1): GAGVSQTPSNKVTEKGKYVELRCDPISGHTALYWYRQSLGQGPEFLIYFQGTGAADDSGLPNDRFFAVRPEGSVSTLKIQRTERGDSAVYLCASSYTPDREAFFGQGTRLTVV.

The chain joins TRBV5-4 to TRBJ2-5; 13 nucleotides line up with TRBD2. J was trimmed by 2 bases and V by 2 bases; bases with no gene match: 6. Germline lookup yields CDR1 SGHNT and CDR2 YYREEE (reference sequence). This CDR3 has 17 amino acids. CDR3 sequence (DNA): TGTGCCAGCAGCTTCGACGCGACTAGCGGGGGGCAAGAGACCCAGTACTTC. Translation: CASSFDATSGGQETQYF.

The genes are TRBV6-6 and TRBJ1-1; D call uncertain. Germline CDR1 and CDR2: MNHNY and SVGAGI (reference sequence). The CDR3 consists of 15 residues. The ends were cut back, 7 bases at V and 2 bases at J, with 17 bases in the middle. As DNA, the CDR3 is TGTGCCAGCACTTCCTCCGCGACGGGAAACACTGAAGCTTTCTTT. Translated: CASTSSATGNTEAFF.

The rearrangement uses TRBV5-4 and TRBJ2-1; TRBD2 matches at 8 bases. Trimming at V came to 0 bases and at J to 3 bases, leaving 5 bases not matched to a gene. Germline CDR1 is SGHNT and CDR2 is YYREEE (reference sequence). The CDR3 sequence is 16 residues long. CDR3 loop: CASSLEAGGVYNEQFF. CDR3 coding DNA: TGTGCCAGCAGCTTGGAGGCGGGAGGAGTCTACAATGAGCAGTTCTTC.

This chain joins TRBV27 and TRBJ1-2; perhaps TRBD1 as D (5 bases). The CDR3 covers 18 residues. V was trimmed by 2 bases and J by 0 bases, leaving 19 bases between them. Germline CDR1 reads MNHEY; CDR2 reads SMNVEV (reference sequence). CDR3 loop: CASSLRRGVGVSNYGYTF. For the CDR3, the DNA is TGTGCCAGCAGTTTAAGGCGGGGGGTGGGGGTCTCTAACTATGGCTACACCTTC.

This CDR3 is CASSRTGAFNQPQHF. CDR3 DNA: TGTGCCAGCAGCCGAACAGGGGCCTTCAATCAGCCCCAGCATTTT. V is TRBV7-2 and J is TRBJ1-5; 7 bases are shared with TRBD1. This CDR3 region has 15 residues. The V gene's germline CDR1 is SGHTA and CDR2 FQGNSA. V gave up 5 bases and J gave up 3 bases; unmatched junction bases: 7.

V and J are TRBV6-1 and TRBJ1-6, with D tentatively TRBD1 (6 bases). V was pared by 7 bases and J by 3 bases, with 13 bases between. The length of the CDR3 is 15 residues. Germline V gene sequence: CDR1 MNHNS, CDR2 SASEGT. The CDR3 nucleotides are TGTGCCAGCACCCCAGGGGAGTACTATAATTCACCCCTCCACTTT. Translating it yields CASTPGEYYNSPLHF.

The chain employs TRBV29-1 and TRBJ2-1; 16 bases fit TRBD2. V lost 5 bases to trimming and J lost 2 bases; unmatched junction nucleotides: 3. CDR3 size: 16 residues. Germline assignment: CDR1 SQVTM and CDR2 ANQGSEA. CDR3 region: CSVLGTSGRAYNEQFF. CDR3 DNA sequence: TGCAGCGTTTTGGGGACTAGCGGGAGGGCCTACAATGAGCAGTTCTTC.